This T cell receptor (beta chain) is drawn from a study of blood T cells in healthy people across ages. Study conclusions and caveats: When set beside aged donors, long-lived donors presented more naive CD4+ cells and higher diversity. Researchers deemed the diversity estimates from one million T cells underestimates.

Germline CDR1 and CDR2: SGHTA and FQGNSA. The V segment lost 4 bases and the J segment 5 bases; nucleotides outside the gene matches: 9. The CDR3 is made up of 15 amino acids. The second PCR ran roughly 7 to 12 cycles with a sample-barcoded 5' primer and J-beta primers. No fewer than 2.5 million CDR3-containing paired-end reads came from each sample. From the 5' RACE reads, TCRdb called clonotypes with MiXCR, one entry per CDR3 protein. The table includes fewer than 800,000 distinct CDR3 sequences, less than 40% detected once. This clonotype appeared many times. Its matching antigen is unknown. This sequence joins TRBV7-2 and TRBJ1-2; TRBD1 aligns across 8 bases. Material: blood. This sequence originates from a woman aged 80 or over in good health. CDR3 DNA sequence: TGTGCCAGCAGCTCCCCTGGACAGGGACGATATGGCTACACCTTC. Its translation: CASSSPGQGRYGYTF.